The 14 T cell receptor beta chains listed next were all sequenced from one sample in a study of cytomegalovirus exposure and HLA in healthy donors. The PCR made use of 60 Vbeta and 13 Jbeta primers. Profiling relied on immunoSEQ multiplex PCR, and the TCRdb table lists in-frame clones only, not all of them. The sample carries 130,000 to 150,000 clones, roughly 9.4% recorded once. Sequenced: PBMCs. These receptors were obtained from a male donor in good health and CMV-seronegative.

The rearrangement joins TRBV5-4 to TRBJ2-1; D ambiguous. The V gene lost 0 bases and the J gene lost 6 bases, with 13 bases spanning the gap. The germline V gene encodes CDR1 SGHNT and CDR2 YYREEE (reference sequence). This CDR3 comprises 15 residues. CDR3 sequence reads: CASSLDQIVANEQFF. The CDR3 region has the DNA TGTGCCAGCAGCTTGGATCAGATAGTAGCCAATGAGCAGTTCTTC. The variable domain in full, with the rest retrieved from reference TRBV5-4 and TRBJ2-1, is ETGVTQSPTHLIKTRGQQVTLRCSSQSGHNTVSWYQQALGQGPQFIFQYYREEENGRGNFPPRFSGLQFPNYSSELNVNALELDDSALYLCASSLDQIVANEQFFGPGTRLTVL.

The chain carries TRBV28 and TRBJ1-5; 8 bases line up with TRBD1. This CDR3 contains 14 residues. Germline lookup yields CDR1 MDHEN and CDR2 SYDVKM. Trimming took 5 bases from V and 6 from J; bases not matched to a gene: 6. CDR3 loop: CASSPGQGGQPQHF. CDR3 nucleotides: TGTGCCAGCAGTCCCGGACAGGGTGGTCAGCCCCAGCATTTT. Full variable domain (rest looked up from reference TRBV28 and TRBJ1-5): DVKVTQSSRYLVKRTGEKVFLECVQDMDHENMFWYRQDPGLGLRLIYFSYDVKMKEKGDIPEGYSVSREKKERFSLILESASTNQTSMYLCASSPGQGGQPQHFGDGTRLSIL.

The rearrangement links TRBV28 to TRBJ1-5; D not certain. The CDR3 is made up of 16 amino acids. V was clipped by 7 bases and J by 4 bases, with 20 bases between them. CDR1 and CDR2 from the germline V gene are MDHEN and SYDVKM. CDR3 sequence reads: CASIPPGSGLNQPQHF. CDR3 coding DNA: TGTGCCAGCATACCACCTGGCTCGGGGTTAAATCAGCCCCAGCATTTT.

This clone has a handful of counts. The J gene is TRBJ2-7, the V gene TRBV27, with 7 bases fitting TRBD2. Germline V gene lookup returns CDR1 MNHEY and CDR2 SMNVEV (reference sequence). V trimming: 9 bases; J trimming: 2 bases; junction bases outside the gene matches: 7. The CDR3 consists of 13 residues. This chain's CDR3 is CARGTGGPYEQYF. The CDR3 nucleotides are TGTGCCAGGGGGACGGGAGGTCCCTACGAGCAGTACTTC.

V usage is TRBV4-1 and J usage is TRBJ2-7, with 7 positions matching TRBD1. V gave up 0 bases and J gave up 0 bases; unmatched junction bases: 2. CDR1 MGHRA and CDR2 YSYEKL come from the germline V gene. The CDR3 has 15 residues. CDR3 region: CASSQEDRISYEQYF. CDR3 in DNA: TGCGCCAGCAGCCAAGAGGACAGGATCTCCTACGAGCAGTACTTC.

CDR3 in amino acids: CATAEGTSPYEQYF. The CDR3 nucleotides read TGTGCCACCGCTGAAGGGACTAGCCCTTACGAGCAGTACTTC. The chain couples TRBV10-3 to TRBJ2-7; 9 positions agree with TRBD2. V gave up 10 bases and J gave up 4 bases; unmatched junction bases: 11. Germline V lookup: CDR1 ENHRY, CDR2 SYGVKD. The CDR3 spans 14 residues.

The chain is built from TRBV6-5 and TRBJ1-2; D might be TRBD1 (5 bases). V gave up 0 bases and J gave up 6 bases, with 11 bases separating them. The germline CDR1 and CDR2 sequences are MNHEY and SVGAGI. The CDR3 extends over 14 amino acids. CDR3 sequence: CASSYSAGLNGYTF. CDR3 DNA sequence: TGTGCCAGCAGTTACTCGGCAGGGTTGAATGGCTACACCTTC.

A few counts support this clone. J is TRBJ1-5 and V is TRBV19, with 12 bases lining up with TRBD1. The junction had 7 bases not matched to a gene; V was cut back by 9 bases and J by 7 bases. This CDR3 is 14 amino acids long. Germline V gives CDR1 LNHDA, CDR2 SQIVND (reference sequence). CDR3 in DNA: TGTGCCAGCTGGGGGACAGGGGGCGGGCAGCCCCAGCATTTT. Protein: CASWGTGGGQPQHF.

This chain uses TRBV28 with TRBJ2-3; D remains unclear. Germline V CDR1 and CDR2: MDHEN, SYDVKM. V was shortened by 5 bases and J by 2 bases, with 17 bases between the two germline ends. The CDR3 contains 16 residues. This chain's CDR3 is CASSLGREAITDTQYF. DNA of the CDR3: TGTGCCAGCAGTCTCGGCCGCGAGGCCATCACAGATACGCAGTATTTT.

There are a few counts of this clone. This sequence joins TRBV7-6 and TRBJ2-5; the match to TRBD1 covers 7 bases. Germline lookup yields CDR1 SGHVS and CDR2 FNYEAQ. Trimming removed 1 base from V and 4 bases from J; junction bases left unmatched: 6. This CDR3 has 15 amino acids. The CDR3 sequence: CASSLVAGGGETQYF. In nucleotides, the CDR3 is TGTGCCAGCAGCTTAGTGGCAGGGGGTGGAGAGACCCAGTACTTC.

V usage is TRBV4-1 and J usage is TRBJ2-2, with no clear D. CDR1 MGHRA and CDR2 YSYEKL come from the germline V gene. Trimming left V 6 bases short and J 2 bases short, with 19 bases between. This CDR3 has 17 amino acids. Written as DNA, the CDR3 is TGCGCCAGCAGGCCCGCTTTGTCCACAGTTAACACCGGGGAGCTGTTTTTT. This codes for CASRPALSTVNTGELFF.

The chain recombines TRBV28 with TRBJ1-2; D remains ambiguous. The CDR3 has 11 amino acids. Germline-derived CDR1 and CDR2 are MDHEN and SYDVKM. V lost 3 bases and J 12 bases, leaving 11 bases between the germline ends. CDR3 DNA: TGTGCCAGCAGTTTTCGTGGTGTAGACACCTTC. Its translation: CASSFRGVDTF.

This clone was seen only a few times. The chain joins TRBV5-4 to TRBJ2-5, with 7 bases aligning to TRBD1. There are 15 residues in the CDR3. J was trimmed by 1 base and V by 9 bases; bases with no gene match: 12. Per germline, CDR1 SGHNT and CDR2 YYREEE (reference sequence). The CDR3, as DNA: TGTGCCACCTATACCGGGACAGATATCCAAGAGACCCAGTACTTC. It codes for CATYTGTDIQETQYF.

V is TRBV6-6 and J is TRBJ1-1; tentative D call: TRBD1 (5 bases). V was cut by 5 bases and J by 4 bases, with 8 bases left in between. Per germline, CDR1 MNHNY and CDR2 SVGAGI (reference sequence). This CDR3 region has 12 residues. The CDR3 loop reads CASSRQGTEAFF. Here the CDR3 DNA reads TGTGCCAGCAGTCGGCAGGGCACTGAAGCTTTCTTT.